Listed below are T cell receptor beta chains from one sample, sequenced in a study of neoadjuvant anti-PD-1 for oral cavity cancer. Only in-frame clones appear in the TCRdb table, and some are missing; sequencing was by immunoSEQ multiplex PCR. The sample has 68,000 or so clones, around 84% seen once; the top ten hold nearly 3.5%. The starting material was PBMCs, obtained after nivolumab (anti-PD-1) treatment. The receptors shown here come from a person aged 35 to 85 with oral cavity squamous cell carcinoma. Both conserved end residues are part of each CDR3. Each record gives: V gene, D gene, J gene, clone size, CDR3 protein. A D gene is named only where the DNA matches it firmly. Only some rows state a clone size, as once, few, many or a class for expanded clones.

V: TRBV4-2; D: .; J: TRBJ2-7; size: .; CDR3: CASSQLSGEAEQYF
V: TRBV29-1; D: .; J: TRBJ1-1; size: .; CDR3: CSVRSGARDTEAFF
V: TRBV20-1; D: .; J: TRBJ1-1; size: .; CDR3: CSAWVNTEAFF
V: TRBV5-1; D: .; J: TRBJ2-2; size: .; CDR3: CASSLGRGPGNTGELFF
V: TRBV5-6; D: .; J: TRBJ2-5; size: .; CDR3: CASSWRLEYQETQYF
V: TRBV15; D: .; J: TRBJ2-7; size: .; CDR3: CATSRDWGDSYEQYF
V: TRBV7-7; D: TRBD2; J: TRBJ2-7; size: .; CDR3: CASSSAGGEQYF
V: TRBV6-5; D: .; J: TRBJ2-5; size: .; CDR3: CASSPSRGQETQYF
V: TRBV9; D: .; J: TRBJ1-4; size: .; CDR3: CASSVGNPNEKLFF
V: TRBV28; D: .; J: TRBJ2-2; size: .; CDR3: CASSQDAYRAGELFF
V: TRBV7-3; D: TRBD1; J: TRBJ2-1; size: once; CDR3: CASSLTGGQAFYNEQFF
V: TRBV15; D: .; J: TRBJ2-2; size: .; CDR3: CATSRLEGNTGELFF
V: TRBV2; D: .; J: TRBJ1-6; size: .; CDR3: CASTDSPNSPLHF
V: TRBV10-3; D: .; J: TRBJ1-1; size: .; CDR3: CAISGGGANTEAFF
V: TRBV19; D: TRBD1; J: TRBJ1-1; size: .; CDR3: CASQAGPSGTGVVPQAFF
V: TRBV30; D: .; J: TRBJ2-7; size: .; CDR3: CAWLGRGPSSYEQYF
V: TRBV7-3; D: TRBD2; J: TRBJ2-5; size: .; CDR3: CASSFQAVAGPEETQYF
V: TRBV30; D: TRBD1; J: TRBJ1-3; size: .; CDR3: CAWSYPDRDGNTIYF
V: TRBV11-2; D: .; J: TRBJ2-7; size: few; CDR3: CASSFPRGSSYEQYF
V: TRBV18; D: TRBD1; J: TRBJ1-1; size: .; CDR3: CASSLGTGRLNTEAFF
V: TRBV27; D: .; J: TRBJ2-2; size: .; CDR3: CASNIQGNTGELFF
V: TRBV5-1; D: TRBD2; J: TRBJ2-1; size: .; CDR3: CASSSGLAGAHNEQFF
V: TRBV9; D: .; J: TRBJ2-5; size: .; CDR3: CASSGYMSQETQYF
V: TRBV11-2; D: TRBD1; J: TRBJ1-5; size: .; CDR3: CASTPGQDSGVSNQPQHF
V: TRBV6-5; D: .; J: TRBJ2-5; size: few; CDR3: CASSSVPRETQYF